Below, 27 T cell receptor beta chains from the same sample are listed, as sequenced in a study of Ad26.COV2.S vaccination and SARS-CoV-2 variants. Here immunoSEQ multiplex PCR was the method, and the copy in TCRdb shows in-frame clones only, minus some. The table lists 350,000 to 600,000 clones, 89% of them singletons, with over 1.5% in the top ten. The treatment: around 19 received Ad26.COV2.S at low or high dose, single or two shots; 5 received placebo; per-sample allocation not given. Following the first vaccine or placebo injection, samples were taken on day 63. Here the sequenced sample was peripheral blood, taken in a trial of Ad26.COV2.S vaccine versus placebo. The receptors originated from a person aged 18-65 years who received the Ad26.COV2.S COVID-19 vaccine or a placebo.

This chain links TRBV5-1 with TRBJ1-1; D call uncertain. The V end was cut by 0 bases, the J end by 5 bases, with 8 bases between. The CDR3 covers 13 residues. From germline, CDR1 is SGHRS and CDR2 YFSETQ. The CDR3 loop is CASSLVGRTEAFF. In nucleotides, the CDR3 is TGCGCCAGCAGCTTGGTGGGCAGAACTGAAGCTTTCTTT.

This rearrangement joins TRBV9 to TRBJ2-7; 8 bases map to TRBD1. From germline, CDR1 is SGDLS and CDR2 YYNGEE. V was clipped by 0 bases and J by 4 bases; unmatched bases: 12. CDR3 size: 17 residues. For the CDR3, the DNA is TGTGCCAGCAGCGTAGGACTACGGGGACAGGCCCTATACGAGCAGTACTTC. This encodes CASSVGLRGQALYEQYF.

This clone was seen just once. V is TRBV5-8 and J is TRBJ1-2; D call uncertain. V gave up 1 base and J gave up 6 bases, with 10 bases separating them. In germline, CDR1 is SGHTS, CDR2 YDEGEE. The CDR3 has 13 residues. Here the CDR3 reads CASSLRGSDGYTF. The CDR3 region has the DNA TGTGCCAGCAGCTTGCGAGGGTCAGATGGCTACACCTTC. Variable domain in full (rest from reference TRBV5-8 and TRBJ1-2): EAGVTQSPTHLIKTRGQQATLRCSPISGHTSVYWYQQALGLGLQFLLWYDEGEERNRGNFPPRFSGRQFPNYSSELNVNALELEDSALYLCASSLRGSDGYTFGSGTRLTVV.

This clone was counted a single time. Other DNA sequences in this sample translate to the same CDR3. J is TRBJ1-5 and V is TRBV6-5; D is unclear. The CDR3 runs 13 residues. CDR1 is MNHEY and CDR2 is SVGAGI in the germline V gene. With 0 bases removed from V and 7 bases from J, the gap between germline ends came to 7 bases. The CDR3 here is CASSYSSGQPQHF. In nucleotides, the CDR3 is TGTGCCAGCAGTTACTCGTCAGGCCAGCCCCAGCATTTT.

The table lists this clone with a count of one. The V call is TRBV6-5, the J call TRBJ1-6; 7 bases are shared with TRBD1. Per germline, CDR1 MNHEY and CDR2 SVGAGI. The CDR3 length is 15 residues. The V gene end was trimmed by 6 bases and the J gene end by 2 bases; junction bases not matched to a gene: 4. CDR3 sequence reads: CASSRQGTYNSPLHF. Here the CDR3 DNA reads TGTGCCAGCAGCAGACAGGGAACCTATAATTCACCCCTCCACTTT.

This chain uses TRBV27 with TRBJ1-1; D is uncertain. The germline V gene encodes CDR1 MNHEY and CDR2 SMNVEV (reference sequence). CDR3 length: 14 amino acids. V was pared by 2 bases and J by 2 bases, with 9 bases between. As DNA, the CDR3 is TGTGCCAGCAGTTTAAGACCAGGAAACACTGAAGCTTTCTTT. This sequence encodes CASSLRPGNTEAFF.

The rearrangement links TRBV18 to TRBJ2-1; D remains ambiguous. V was pared by 3 bases and J by 0 bases, with 15 bases between. In germline, CDR1 is KGHSH, CDR2 LQKENI. The length of the CDR3 is 17 residues. Written as DNA, the CDR3 is TGTGCCAGCTCACCTCGGTCACCCGAAAGCTCCTACAATGAGCAGTTCTTC. Protein product: CASSPRSPESSYNEQFF.

The chain is built from TRBV7-8 and TRBJ1-5, with D possibly being TRBD1 (6 bases). Germline-derived CDR1 and CDR2 are SGHVS and FQNEAQ. This CDR3 comprises 16 residues. Deletions cut 5 bases from V and 5 bases from J, with 19 bases between. The CDR3 protein is CASSLQSLAGDQPQHF. Here the CDR3 DNA reads TGTGCCAGCAGCCTTCAAAGTCTCGCAGGGGATCAGCCCCAGCATTTT.

The chain employs TRBV6-4 and TRBJ1-1; D is unclear. The CDR3 covers 14 residues. Trimming left V 4 bases short and J 3 bases short, with 12 bases between. CDR1 and CDR2 from the germline V gene are MRHNA and SNTAGT. CDR3 sequence reads: CASSGRRQDTEAFF. The CDR3 DNA is TGTGCCAGCAGTGGTAGACGGCAGGACACTGAAGCTTTCTTT.

The chain has TRBV19 and TRBJ2-2; TRBD1 is a possible D gene (6 bases). Germline V gene sequence: CDR1 LNHDA, CDR2 SQIVND (reference sequence). This CDR3 has 13 amino acids. V gave up 7 bases and J gave up 7 bases, with 13 bases separating them. CDR3 in DNA: TGTGCCAGTACCGCAGGGGTTGGCGGGGAGCTGTTTTTT. Its translation is CASTAGVGGELFF.

Details on this clone: Other DNA variants within this sample encode the same CDR3. The rearrangement uses TRBV5-1 and TRBJ2-5, with D hard to call. Germline CDR1 and CDR2: SGHRS and YFSETQ. The CDR3 covers 12 residues. V lost 4 bases and J lost 5, with 9 bases in between. The CDR3 reads CASSPTGETQYF. In DNA form, the CDR3 reads TGCGCCAGCAGCCCGACCGGTGAGACCCAGTACTTC.

The chain joins TRBV12-3 or TRBV12-4 to TRBJ1-4; D is possibly TRBD1 (5 bases). This CDR3 region has 13 residues. V lost 3 bases and J lost 7, with 9 bases in between. CDR3 sequence: CASSFGGGEKLFF. The CDR3 bases are TGTGCCAGCAGTTTTGGGGGAGGTGAAAAACTGTTTTTT.

This rearrangement joins TRBV4-3 to TRBJ2-1, with 8 bases aligning to TRBD2. The V and J ends lost 0 bases and 4 bases, in that order; junction bases with no gene match: 8. CDR3 length: 17 amino acids. Germline values: CDR1 LGHNA, CDR2 YSLEER. The DNA of the CDR3 is TGCGCCAGCAGCCAAGATTGGGGGACTAGGCGATACAATGAGCAGTTCTTC. Translating gives CASSQDWGTRRYNEQFF.

The rearrangement links TRBV24-1 to TRBJ2-7; D might be TRBD1 (6 bases). The CDR3 runs 15 residues. The V gene's germline CDR1 is KGHDR and CDR2 SFDVKD. With 1 base removed from V and 6 bases from J, the gap between germline ends came to 15 bases. CDR3 sequence: CATSDFGSGVGEQYF. The CDR3 DNA is TGTGCCACCAGTGATTTCGGTTCAGGGGTGGGCGAGCAGTACTTC.

The CDR3 region has the DNA TGTGCCAGCAGCTCAAACCCGGGACTGGAAGAGACCCAGTACTTC. Amino acid sequence: CASSSNPGLEETQYF. The gene calls are TRBV7-2 and TRBJ2-5, with D tentatively TRBD2 (6 bases). CDR3 length equals 15 residues. CDR1 is SGHTA, CDR2 FQGNSA, per germline. V lost 4 bases and J lost 3, with 15 bases in between.

The chain couples TRBV27 to TRBJ1-4; TRBD1 is a possible D gene (6 bases). The V gene lost 6 bases and the J gene lost 2 bases, with 10 bases spanning the gap. This CDR3 contains 14 residues. Per the germline V gene, CDR1 is MNHEY and CDR2 is SMNVEV (reference sequence). The CDR3 DNA sequence: TGTGCCAGCAGGGGGGGCGTCACTAATGAAAAACTGTTTTTT. It codes for CASRGGVTNEKLFF.

The rearrangement joins TRBV4-2 to TRBJ1-6; D is possibly TRBD1 (5 bases). Between the trimmed V and J ends, which lost 3 bases and 9 bases, there was a span of 6 bases. The CDR3 has 12 amino acids. CDR1 LGHNA and CDR2 YNFKEQ come from the germline V gene. CDR3 sequence (DNA): TGTGCCAGCAGCCAGGGGGGTTCACCCCTCCACTTT. Translated, it gives CASSQGGSPLHF.

This clone showed up just a few times. The chain carries TRBV9 and TRBJ1-6; D not resolved. Germline assignment: CDR1 SGDLS and CDR2 YYNGEE. V lost 0 bases to trimming and J lost 6 bases, with 13 bases between them. The CDR3 loop spans 16 amino acids. CDR3 residues: CASSVAPSSRNSPLHF. CDR3 DNA: TGTGCCAGCAGCGTAGCTCCGTCCAGCCGTAATTCACCCCTCCACTTT.

J is TRBJ2-5 and V is TRBV19, with TRBD1 matching 9 bases. This CDR3 contains 15 residues. V trimming: 6 bases; J trimming: 4 bases; junction bases outside the gene matches: 9. Germline CDR1 reads LNHDA; CDR2 reads SQIVND (reference sequence). The CDR3 loop is CASSKGQGFGETQYF. CDR3 bases: TGTGCCAGTAGCAAAGGACAGGGGTTCGGAGAGACCCAGTACTTC.

CDR3 loop: CASSLDIMGSNQPQHF. The CDR3 coding sequence is TGTGCCAGCAGCTTGGATATTATGGGGAGCAATCAGCCCCAGCATTTT. J is TRBJ1-5 and V is TRBV7-6; D unclear. CDR1 is SGHVS, CDR2 FNYEAQ, per germline. V shed 3 bases and J shed 1 base, with 13 bases lying between them. This CDR3 is 16 amino acids long.

This rearrangement joins TRBV7-9 to TRBJ1-1; D gene ambiguous. V was shortened by 1 base and J by 3 bases, with 6 bases between the two germline ends. Germline loops: CDR1 SEHNR, CDR2 FQNEAQ (reference sequence). The CDR3 length is 13 residues. The chain's CDR3 is CASSLGSYTEAFF. The CDR3 DNA is TGTGCCAGCAGCTTAGGCAGTTACACTGAAGCTTTCTTT. The complete variable domain, with remaining parts taken from reference TRBV7-9 and TRBJ1-1, reads DTGVSQNPRHKITKRGQNVTFRCDPISEHNRLYWYRQTLGQGPEFLTYFQNEAQLEKSRLLSDRFSAERPKGSFSTLEIQRTEQGDSAMYLCASSLGSYTEAFFGQGTRLTVV.

V is TRBV11-2 and J is TRBJ2-1; 7 bases map to TRBD1. There are 15 residues in the CDR3. J gave up 1 base and V 5 bases, and 5 bases lay outside the gene matches. The germline CDR1 and CDR2 sequences are SGHAT and FQNNGV. CDR3 coding DNA: TGTGCCAGCAGCCCGAGACAGGGATCCTACAATGAGCAGTTCTTC. Translating gives CASSPRQGSYNEQFF.

The rearrangement links TRBV4-1 to TRBJ1-2; D perhaps matches TRBD1 (5 bases). The germline V gene has CDR1 MGHRA and CDR2 YSYEKL. Trimming stripped 1 base from V and 4 bases from J, with 16 bases between. This CDR3 has 16 residues. This chain's CDR3 is CASSQVLLGRGYGYTF. The CDR3 bases are TGCGCCAGCAGCCAAGTCCTCCTCGGTAGGGGCTATGGCTACACCTTC.

The count of this clone is one. V and J are TRBV28 and TRBJ2-5; D tentatively reads TRBD1 or TRBD2 (6 bases each). The length of the CDR3 is 14 residues. Trimming shortened V by 4 bases and J by 5 bases, and 14 bases separated the two germline ends. Germline V gene lookup returns CDR1 MDHEN and CDR2 SYDVKM. CDR3 in DNA: TGTGCCAGCAGTTATGGGGGGCCTCGGGAGACCCAGTACTTC. As protein: CASSYGGPRETQYF. Using reference TRBV28 and TRBJ2-5 for the parts outside the CDR3, the full variable domain is DVKVTQSSRYLVKRTGEKVFLECVQDMDHENMFWYRQDPGLGLRLIYFSYDVKMKEKGDIPEGYSVSREKKERFSLILESASTNQTSMYLCASSYGGPRETQYFGPGTRLLVL.

The chain combines TRBV9 with TRBJ2-1; 10 bases agree with TRBD2. There are 15 residues in the CDR3. With V trimmed by 0 bases and J by 7 bases, 4 bases remained unmatched. In germline, CDR1 is SGDLS, CDR2 YYNGEE. CDR3 amino acids: CASSVGTSGKNEQFF. CDR3 nucleotides: TGTGCCAGCAGCGTAGGAACTAGCGGGAAAAATGAGCAGTTCTTC.

The chain combines TRBV6-5 with TRBJ1-5; D gene ambiguous. Trimming removed 0 bases at V and 0 bases at J, with 6 bases between. The CDR3 length is 15 residues. The germline CDR1 and CDR2 sequences are MNHEY and SVGAGI. The CDR3 bases are TGTGCCAGCAGTTACTCGAGGAATAGCAATCAGCCCCAGCATTTT. This translates into CASSYSRNSNQPQHF.

The rearrangement uses TRBV6-2 or TRBV6-3 and TRBJ1-2; no clear D gene. This CDR3 is 13 amino acids long. The germline V gene has CDR1 MNHEY and CDR2 SVGEGT. V lost 6 bases to trimming and J lost 0 bases, with 8 bases between them. CDR3 loop: CASSLTSNYGYTF. DNA of the CDR3: TGTGCCAGCAGCCTGACATCTAACTATGGCTACACCTTC.